Below are 32 T cell receptor beta chains sequenced from a single sample in a study of blood T cell repertoires in COVID-19. Generated by immunoSEQ multiplex PCR, the TCRdb table keeps only in-frame clones and is missing some. The data show some 350,000 clones, with around 91% seen just once and roughly 1% held by the top ten. Sequencing input: PBMCs or T cells enriched from blood (not recorded which). Source of these receptors: a man between 18 and 35 years old who had recovered from COVID-19.

The CDR3 reads CASSDLISGASTDTQYF. DNA of the CDR3: TGTGCCAGCAGTGACTTGATTAGCGGAGCTAGCACAGATACGCAGTATTTT. This chain links TRBV6-1 with TRBJ2-3; a possible D gene is TRBD2 (6 bases). CDR3 length equals 17 residues. V was clipped by 3 bases and J by 0 bases, with 16 bases between them. CDR1 and CDR2 (germline): MNHNS, SASEGT.

The chain uses TRBV20-1 and TRBJ2-7, with a possible D match to TRBD1 (6 bases). Looked up from germline, CDR1 is DFQATT and CDR2 is SNEGSKA (reference sequence). The CDR3 spans 17 residues. V shed 3 bases and J shed 3 bases, with 24 bases lying between them. This chain's CDR3 is CSASSVFEGDGDYEQYF. The CDR3 DNA follows: TGCAGTGCTAGTTCTGTTTTCGAGGGGGACGGGGACTACGAGCAGTACTTC.

The chain joins TRBV18 to TRBJ2-7; 8 bases map to TRBD1. The germline V gene encodes CDR1 KGHSH and CDR2 LQKENI. The CDR3 totals 16 residues. Germline trimming cut 1 base from V and 3 bases from J; bases unmatched to any gene: 8. The CDR3 spells CASSPRTGSANYEQYF. The CDR3 coding sequence is TGTGCCAGCTCACCACGGACAGGGAGCGCAAACTACGAGCAGTACTTC.

V usage is TRBV4-1 and J usage is TRBJ2-1, with 7 positions matching TRBD1. Trimming removed 4 bases from V and 4 bases from J; junction bases left unmatched: 4. Germline V gene sequence: CDR1 MGHRA, CDR2 YSYEKL. CDR3 length: 14 residues. Written as DNA, the CDR3 is TGCGCCAGCAGCCGGGCAGGGGGATACAATGAGCAGTTCTTC. Its protein is CASSRAGGYNEQFF.

Worth noting for this clone: Other DNA sequences in the sample encode the same CDR3. The chain couples TRBV12-3 or TRBV12-4 to TRBJ2-1; 8 bases agree with TRBD2. The CDR3 runs to 13 residues. V trimming: 3 bases; J trimming: 7 bases; junction bases outside the gene matches: 2. The CDR3 here is CASSFTGGNEQFF. CDR3 in DNA: TGTGCCAGCAGTTTTACGGGAGGGAATGAGCAGTTCTTC.

The chain carries TRBV5-6 and TRBJ1-1; tentatively, D is TRBD1 (6 bases). Germline CDR1 SGHDT, CDR2 YYEEEE. Trimming stripped 2 bases from V and 0 bases from J, with 20 bases between. There are 18 residues in the CDR3. As DNA, the CDR3 is TGTGCCAGCAGCTTTGAGTCGTTTAGGGACACATTGAACACTGAAGCTTTCTTT. Residues: CASSFESFRDTLNTEAFF.

The chain's CDR3 is CSVGTDSYTQYF. The CDR3 nucleotides are TGCAGCGTAGGGACAGATTCTTATACGCAGTATTTT. The chain joins TRBV29-1 to TRBJ2-3, with TRBD1 matching over 7 bases. Germline CDR1 and CDR2: SQVTM and ANQGSEA. The CDR3 sequence is 12 residues long. The ends lost 6 bases at V and 7 bases at J; junction bases unmatched: 7.

This clone was found a few times. The CDR3 reads CASSLKQMNTEAFF. Here the CDR3 DNA reads TGTGCCAGCAGCTTGAAACAGATGAACACTGAAGCTTTCTTT. The chain carries TRBV5-8 and TRBJ1-1; D unclear. This CDR3 is 14 amino acids long. Trimming removed 1 base from V and 0 bases from J, with 7 bases in between. Germline CDR1 reads SGHTS; CDR2 reads YDEGEE.

V and J are TRBV10-3 and TRBJ1-6, with 8 bases that match TRBD1. V trimming: 6 bases; J trimming: 9 bases; junction bases outside the gene matches: 10. This CDR3 has 15 residues. The germline V gene has CDR1 ENHRY and CDR2 SYGVKD. This CDR3 is CAIRTDRDSTSPLHF. The CDR3 coding sequence is TGTGCCATCAGGACGGACAGGGACTCTACTTCACCCCTCCACTTT.

The chain combines TRBV9 with TRBJ1-3; perhaps TRBD1 as D (6 bases). Trimming took off 3 bases at V and 2 bases at J, with 27 bases between the two ends. The CDR3 loop spans 20 amino acids. Germline V gives CDR1 SGDLS, CDR2 YYNGEE. The CDR3 sequence is CASSGQFGTTFIVPGNTIYF. As DNA, the CDR3 is TGTGCCAGCAGCGGACAATTCGGGACAACCTTTATTGTTCCTGGAAACACCATATATTTT.

The V and J genes are TRBV7-9 and TRBJ1-1; 9 bases align to TRBD1. CDR3 length: 15 residues. Trimming at V came to 5 bases and at J to 1 base, leaving 5 bases not matched to a gene. From germline, CDR1 is SEHNR and CDR2 FQNEAQ (reference sequence). In DNA, the CDR3 is TGTGCCAGCAGCGGCCTGGGACAGGGGAACACTGAAGCTTTCTTT. Translated, it gives CASSGLGQGNTEAFF.

The CDR3 region is CATSVLGQSSYEQYF. The DNA of the CDR3 is TGTGCCACCAGTGTTCTCGGACAGAGCTCCTACGAGCAGTACTTC. J is TRBJ2-7 and V is TRBV24-1, with a tentative D call TRBD1 (6 bases). The germline CDR1 and CDR2 sequences are KGHDR and SFDVKD. The CDR3 loop spans 15 amino acids. V lost 5 bases, J lost 0 bases, and 13 bases lay in between.

The genes are TRBV7-9 and TRBJ1-2, with 8 bases that match TRBD1. Trimming took 1 base from V and 8 from J; bases not matched to a gene: 12. The CDR3 has 16 amino acids. Germline-derived CDR1 and CDR2 are SEHNR and FQNEAQ (reference sequence). CDR3 DNA: TGTGCCAGCAGCTTAGGCGCTCAGGGGGCGGTCGGCGGCTACACCTTC. Protein: CASSLGAQGAVGGYTF.

This chain joins TRBV12-3 or TRBV12-4 and TRBJ1-2; tentatively, D is TRBD1 (5 bases). This CDR3 spans 13 amino acids. V was clipped by 5 bases and J by 7 bases, with 14 bases between them. CDR3 residues: CASSRGLGAGYTF. Written as DNA, the CDR3 is TGTGCCAGCAGTAGGGGCTTGGGCGCTGGCTACACCTTC.

The chain couples TRBV19 to TRBJ1-3; the match to TRBD1 covers 7 bases. With V trimmed by 3 bases and J by 2 bases, 7 bases remained unmatched. The length of the CDR3 is 16 residues. CDR1 LNHDA and CDR2 SQIVND come from the germline V gene (reference sequence). Here the CDR3 DNA reads TGTGCCAGTAGTATCGCAGGGGGAGTACCTGGAAACACCATATATTTT. Its protein product is CASSIAGGVPGNTIYF.

The chain employs TRBV5-1 and TRBJ1-2; no reliable D call. The CDR3 is made up of 14 amino acids. V was pared by 1 base and J by 7 bases, with 14 bases between. Germline CDR1 is SGHRS and CDR2 is YFSETQ. CDR3 DNA: TGCGCCAGCAGCTTGCACGACACCCGATTTGGCTACACCTTC. Its protein is CASSLHDTRFGYTF.

V is TRBV10-2 and J is TRBJ1-1; 8 bases are shared with TRBD1. The CDR3 covers 13 residues. After removal of 8 bases from V and 5 bases from J, the junction contained 7 bases not matched to a gene. The germline V gene encodes CDR1 WSHSY and CDR2 SAAADI. DNA for the CDR3: TGCGCCAGCGCTCGGACAGGGAGAACTGAAGCTTTCTTT. It specifies CASARTGRTEAFF.

In its sample, this clone was seen a few times. The J gene is TRBJ2-7, the V gene TRBV6-2 or TRBV6-3, with D maybe TRBD2 (6 bases). The CDR3 length is 15 residues. CDR1 MNHEY and CDR2 SVGEGT come from the germline V gene. V lost 6 bases to trimming and J lost 0 bases, with 15 bases between them. CDR3 amino acids: CASSLAGTLSYEQYF. The CDR3 nucleotides read TGTGCCAGCAGCCTGGCCGGGACTCTCTCCTACGAGCAGTACTTC.

The rearrangement links TRBV6-2 or TRBV6-3 to TRBJ2-2; maybe TRBD2 (6 bases). Germline-derived CDR1 and CDR2 are MNHEY and SVGEGT. The CDR3 runs 16 residues. V lost 0 bases and J 5 bases, leaving 13 bases between the germline ends. The CDR3 DNA follows: TGTGCCAGCAGTTACTCCTTGACTGGAGGGACCGGGGAGCTGTTTTTT. Encoded protein: CASSYSLTGGTGELFF.

The chain is built from TRBV6-5 and TRBJ1-1; the match to TRBD1 covers 9 bases. Germline CDR1 reads MNHEY; CDR2 reads SVGAGI. The CDR3 runs 13 residues. J gave up 3 bases and V 11 bases, and 7 bases lay outside the gene matches. The CDR3 nucleotides are TGTGCCCCTCTCCGGGACAGGGACACTGAAGCTTTCTTT. The encoded protein is CAPLRDRDTEAFF.

The chain is built from TRBV28 and TRBJ2-5; D is undetermined. CDR3 length: 16 amino acids. Deletions cut 5 bases from V and 1 base from J, with 17 bases between. Germline values: CDR1 MDHEN, CDR2 SYDVKM. The CDR3 coding sequence is TGTGCCAGCAGTCCCCTCCCTCTACCCGGCCAAGAGACCCAGTACTTC. Translating it yields CASSPLPLPGQETQYF.

The J gene is TRBJ2-7, the V gene TRBV3-1 (or the pseudogene TRBV3-2), with TRBD2 identical over 10 bases. Trimming took 3 bases from V and 5 from J; bases not matched to a gene: 7. CDR3 length equals 15 residues. The germline CDR1 and CDR2 sequences are LGHDT and YNNKEL (reference sequence). The CDR3: CASSQVAGGTNEQYF. The CDR3 nucleotides are TGTGCCAGCAGCCAGGTAGCGGGGGGTACCAACGAGCAGTACTTC.

V and J are TRBV28 and TRBJ1-5; no definite D call. CDR1 is MDHEN and CDR2 is SYDVKM in the germline V gene. The V and J ends lost 8 bases and 7 bases respectively, with 12 bases between them. The CDR3 extends over 12 amino acids. CDR3 DNA sequence: TGTGCCAGCCGCATCGGGAGCCAGCCCCAGCATTTT. Its protein product is CASRIGSQPQHF.

J is TRBJ1-5 and V is TRBV5-6, with 7 bases lining up with TRBD1. Germline V gene sequence: CDR1 SGHDT, CDR2 YYEEEE. J lost 0 bases, V lost 2 bases, and 5 bases had no gene match. CDR3 size: 16 residues. The CDR3 DNA sequence: TGTGCCAGCAGCTTCCGGGACAGTTATAGCAATCAGCCCCAGCATTTT. Translation: CASSFRDSYSNQPQHF. The whole variable domain, remainder taken from reference TRBV5-6 and TRBJ1-5, is DAGVTQSPTHLIKTRGQQVTLRCSPKSGHDTVSWYQQALGQGPQFIFQYYEEEERQRGNFPDRFSGHQFPNYSSELNVNALLLGDSALYLCASSFRDSYSNQPQHFGDGTRLSIL.

This clone was observed a single time. The chain carries TRBV4-2 and TRBJ2-1; 7 nucleotides agree with TRBD2. This CDR3 has 14 amino acids. Germline V gives CDR1 LGHNA, CDR2 YNFKEQ. Trimming cost V 4 bases and J 9 bases; bases outside gene matches: 9. The CDR3 coding sequence is TGTGCCAGCAGCCCGCTGGGGAGGGCCAGTGAGCAGTTCTTC. Translation gives CASSPLGRASEQFF.

The sample holds one count of this clone. The rearrangement uses TRBV11-2 and TRBJ2-2; 10 bases map to TRBD2. Germline CDR1 is SGHAT and CDR2 is FQNNGV. The CDR3 runs 16 residues. V was pared by 3 bases and J by 2 bases, with 3 bases of the junction left unmatched. DNA of the CDR3: TGTGCCAGCAGCTTGGCTAGCGGGAGTAACACCGGGGAGCTGTTTTTT. This sequence encodes CASSLASGSNTGELFF.

The chain carries TRBV5-1 and TRBJ1-1; 8 bases line up with TRBD1. This CDR3 comprises 16 residues. The J segment lost 1 base and the V segment lost 4 bases, leaving 9 bases of the junction unmatched. Per germline, CDR1 SGHRS and CDR2 YFSETQ. Here the CDR3 reads CASSANLGQANTEAFF. The CDR3 DNA reads as TGCGCCAGCAGCGCAAATTTGGGACAGGCGAACACTGAAGCTTTCTTT.

The rearrangement joins TRBV19 to TRBJ1-5; D unresolved. Germline values: CDR1 LNHDA, CDR2 SQIVND (reference sequence). This CDR3 contains 14 residues. The V gene lost 3 bases and the J gene lost 9 bases, with 15 bases spanning the gap. The CDR3 DNA is TGTGCCAGTAGTATCGAGGCACCCCTGATGCCCCAGCATTTT. Protein: CASSIEAPLMPQHF. The whole variable domain, remainder taken from reference TRBV19 and TRBJ1-5, is DGGITQSPKYLFRKEGQNVTLSCEQNLNHDAMYWYRQDPGQGLRLIYYSQIVNDFQKGDIAEGYSVSREKKESFPLTVTSAQKNPTAFYLCASSIEAPLMPQHFGDGTRLSIL.

The V and J genes are TRBV18 and TRBJ2-1; D call uncertain. CDR3 length: 13 amino acids. V was clipped by 6 bases and J by 0 bases, with 6 bases between them. Germline loops: CDR1 KGHSH, CDR2 LQKENI. CDR3: CASSWSSYNEQFF. The CDR3 DNA sequence: TGTGCCAGCTCGTGGAGCTCCTACAATGAGCAGTTCTTC.

The genes are TRBV7-6 and TRBJ1-3, with D possibly matching TRBD1 (6 bases). This CDR3 comprises 16 residues. V was cut by 0 bases and J by 2 bases, with 11 bases left in between. Per germline, CDR1 SGHVS and CDR2 FNYEAQ. CDR3 protein: CASSLARAGAGNTIYF. The CDR3 DNA reads as TGTGCCAGCAGCTTAGCGCGGGCAGGGGCTGGAAACACCATATATTTT. Looking up the rest from reference TRBV7-6 and TRBJ1-3 gives the full variable domain: GAGVSQSPRYKVTKRGQDVALRCDPISGHVSLYWYRQALGQGPEFLTYFNYEAQQDKSGLPNDRFSAERPEGSISTLTIQRTEQRDSAMYRCASSLARAGAGNTIYFGEGSWLTVV.

This clone was seen a single time. The chain couples TRBV7-3 to TRBJ2-6; weak D call: TRBD1 (6 bases). The CDR3 extends over 17 amino acids. The V end lost 4 bases, the J end lost 0 bases, and 13 bases lay between the germline ends. The germline V gene has CDR1 SGHTA and CDR2 FQGTGA. CDR3 loop: CASSSQTGSSGANVLTF. The CDR3 DNA follows: TGTGCCAGCAGCTCCCAGACAGGCAGCTCTGGGGCCAACGTCCTGACTTTC.

The chain uses TRBV28 and TRBJ2-2, with 7 positions matching TRBD1. Germline trimming cut 4 bases from V and 3 bases from J; bases unmatched to any gene: 2. The CDR3 has 14 amino acids. Germline CDR1 is MDHEN and CDR2 is SYDVKM. The CDR3 sequence is CASSWDRDTGELFF. CDR3 bases: TGTGCCAGCAGTTGGGACAGAGACACCGGGGAGCTGTTTTTT.